This TCR beta chain was recorded in a study of T-cell reconstitution after alpha-beta-depleted transplantation in children. Points from the study as a whole: The study reportedly traced alpha-beta T cells about two months after transplant to several hundred expanded graft clones. Among T cells one year after transplant, newly produced cells accounted for most counts and diversity. There were some patients whose high TCRbeta diversity at day 60 came from surviving recipient T cells and thymic progenitors.

This clonotype came up a few times. Its target is unknown. Preparation of the TCRbeta library used unique molecular identifiers. MiXCR, run by TCRdb on the PCR reads, gives a single entry per CDR3 protein. The sample records under 750,000 distinct CDR3 sequences, under 25% being singletons. CDR3 size: 17 residues. CDR1 and CDR2 (germline): KGHDR, SFDVKD. V was trimmed by 2 bases and J by 1 base, leaving 14 bases between them. The chain couples TRBV24-1 to TRBJ2-1; tentative D call: TRBD2 (6 bases). The TCR was taken from a boy under three years old who had a stem cell transplant for acute myeloid leukemia, so the T cells may come from the graft donor. The sample here was PBMCs, mostly from graft donor cells, taken 360 days after TCRalphabeta/CD19-depleted stem cell transplant. For the CDR3, the DNA is TGTGCCACCAGTGATTCATCAGGACTATGGTCCTACAATGAGCAGTTCTTC. Its protein is CATSDSSGLWSYNEQFF.